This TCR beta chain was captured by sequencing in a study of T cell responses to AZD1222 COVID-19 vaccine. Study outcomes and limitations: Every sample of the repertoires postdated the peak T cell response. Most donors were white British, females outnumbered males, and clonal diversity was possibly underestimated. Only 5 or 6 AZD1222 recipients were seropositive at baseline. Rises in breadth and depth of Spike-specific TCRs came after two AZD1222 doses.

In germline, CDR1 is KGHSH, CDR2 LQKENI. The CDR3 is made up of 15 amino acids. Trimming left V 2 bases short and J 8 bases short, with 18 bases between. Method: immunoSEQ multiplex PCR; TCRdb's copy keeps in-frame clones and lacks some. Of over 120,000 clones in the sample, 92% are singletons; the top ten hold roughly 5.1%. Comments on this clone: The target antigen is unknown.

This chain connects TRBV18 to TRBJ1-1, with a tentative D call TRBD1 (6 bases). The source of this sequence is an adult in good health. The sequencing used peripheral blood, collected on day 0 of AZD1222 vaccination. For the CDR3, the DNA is TGTGCCAGCTCACCAGAGACCCACAGGGTACGGGAAGCTTTCTTT. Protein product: CASSPETHRVREAFF. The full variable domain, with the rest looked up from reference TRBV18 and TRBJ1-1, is NAGVMQNPRHLVRRRGQEARLRCSPMKGHSHVYWYRQLPEEGLKFMVYLQKENIIDESGMPKERFSAEFPKEGPSILRIQQVVRGDSAAYFCASSPETHRVREAFFGQGTRLTVV.